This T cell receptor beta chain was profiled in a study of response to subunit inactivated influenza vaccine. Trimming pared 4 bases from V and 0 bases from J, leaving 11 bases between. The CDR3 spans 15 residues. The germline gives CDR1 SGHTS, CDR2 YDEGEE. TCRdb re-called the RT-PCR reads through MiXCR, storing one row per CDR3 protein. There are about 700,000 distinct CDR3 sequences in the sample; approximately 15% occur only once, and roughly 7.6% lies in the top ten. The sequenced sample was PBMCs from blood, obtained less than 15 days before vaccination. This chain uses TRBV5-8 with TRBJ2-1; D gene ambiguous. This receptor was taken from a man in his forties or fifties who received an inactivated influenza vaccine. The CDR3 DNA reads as TGTGCCAGCAGCGAGCCTTTTACCTCCTACAATGAGCAGTTCTTC. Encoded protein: CASSEPFTSYNEQFF.